These T cell receptor beta chains were read from a single sample in a study of identical twins. One entry per CDR3 protein results from TCRdb running MiXCR on the 5' RACE reads. The sample gives about 530,000 distinct CDR3 sequences, 15% of which show up once; about 0.47% is in the top ten. The same data also went into a second study, on yellow fever vaccine responses in identical twins.

Sequencing was performed on CD4+ T cells sorted from blood. Source of these receptors: a young woman in good health. The CDR3 runs from the conserved cysteine through the conserved F or W. A D gene is named only where the DNA matches it firmly. Rows may omit the clone size; those that give it use once, few, many or a size class.

j_call cdr3_length d_call clone_size v_call cdr3_nt cdr3_aa
TRBJ2-1 15 TRBD1 many TRBV20-1 TGCAGTGCTAGGACAGGGGCGAGCTCCTACAATGAGCAGTTCTTC CSARTGASSYNEQFF
TRBJ1-5 14 NA few TRBV27 TGTGCCAGCAGTCCTAGACAGACCAATCAGCCCCAGCATTTT CASSPRQTNQPQHF
TRBJ1-2 12 TRBD1 few TRBV3-1 TGTGCCAGCAGCCAGGGACAGCGGGGCTACACCTTC CASSQGQRGYTF
TRBJ2-6 14 NA NA TRBV10-3 TGTGCCACGGGGCCGGGATCTGGGGCCAACGTCCTGACTTTC CATGPGSGANVLTF
TRBJ2-1 14 NA NA TRBV12-3/TRBV12-4 TGTGCCAGCAGCAAAGTAAGCTCCTACAATGAGCAGTTCTTC CASSKVSSYNEQFF
TRBJ1-5 14 NA many TRBV5-1 TGCGCCAGCAGCTTGGGAGGGGGGCATCAGCCCCAGCATTTT CASSLGGGHQPQHF
TRBJ2-1 15 NA few TRBV6-2/TRBV6-3 TGTGCCAGCCGGCTCGGCGGGGTAACCTACAATGAGCAGTTCTTC CASRLGGVTYNEQFF
TRBJ2-3 19 NA once TRBV28 TGTGCCAGCAGTTTATTCGCGCCAGGGACCCCAAACCCCACAGATACGCAGTATTTT CASSLFAPGTPNPTDTQYF
TRBJ1-2 18 TRBD1 few TRBV18 TGTGCCAGCTCACCACCACAGACAGGGGGCCTGACCAACTATGGCTACACCTTC CASSPPQTGGLTNYGYTF
TRBJ2-7 17 NA NA TRBV21-1 TGTGCCAGCAGCATAAGTAAATCGAAGTTGGACTCCTACGAGCAGTACTTC CASSISKSKLDSYEQYF
TRBJ2-1 14 NA many TRBV4-1 TGCGCCAGCAGCGGTGCGGACTCCTACAATGAGCAGTTCTTC CASSGADSYNEQFF
TRBJ1-1 15 TRBD1 NA TRBV12-3/TRBV12-4 TGTGCCAGCAGTTCCTTGACAGGGCAGAACACTGAAGCTTTCTTT CASSSLTGQNTEAFF
TRBJ2-1 15 NA few TRBV19 TGTGCCACCTCCGTTCTAGCTGACACCTACAATGAGCAGTTCTTC CATSVLADTYNEQFF
TRBJ2-1 14 TRBD1 few TRBV5-1 TGCGCCAGCAGCTTCCTGGACAGGTACAATGAGCAGTTCTTC CASSFLDRYNEQFF
TRBJ2-7 14 NA NA TRBV2 TGTGCCAGCAGTGAACGGGGGACGTCCTACGAGCAGTACTTC CASSERGTSYEQYF
TRBJ2-1 16 TRBD1 NA TRBV12-5 TGTGCTAGTGGTTTGGATCTGGGACAGGGACCTAATGAGCAGTTCTTC CASGLDLGQGPNEQFF
TRBJ1-1 13 NA few TRBV9 TGTGCCAGCAGCGTAGCAGTTGGGACTGAAGCTTTCTTT CASSVAVGTEAFF
TRBJ2-2 16 NA NA TRBV4-2 TGTGCCAGCAGCCACGGCGGGGCCGCGAACACCGGGGAGCTGTTTTTT CASSHGGAANTGELFF
TRBJ2-5 16 TRBD2 few TRBV5-1 TGCGCCAGCAGCTTGGAGCTAGCGGGAAGTCAAGAGACCCAGTACTTC CASSLELAGSQETQYF
TRBJ2-2 15 NA NA TRBV12-2 TGTGCAAAACCCTCAAGATTAAATGACACCGGGGAGCTGTTTTTT CAKPSRLNDTGELFF
TRBJ2-7 15 TRBD2 NA TRBV10-3 TGTGCCATCAGTCTTAGCGGGCCTAGCTCCTACGAGCAGTACTTC CAISLSGPSSYEQYF
TRBJ2-4 15 TRBD2 many TRBV3-1 TGTGCCAGCAGCATACGGACTAGTCTTGCGAACATTCAGTACTTC CASSIRTSLANIQYF
TRBJ2-1 17 TRBD2 NA TRBV11-3 TGTGCCAGCAGCTTACCTCCGACTAGCGGGATCCACCATGAGCAGTTCTTC CASSLPPTSGIHHEQFF
TRBJ1-2 13 TRBD1 many TRBV5-1 TGCGCCAGCAGCAAGGGACAGGGGGATGGCTACACCTTC CASSKGQGDGYTF
TRBJ1-4 15 NA few TRBV14 TGTGCCAGCAGCCCTCGGGACGGCCAAAATGAAAAACTGTTTTTT CASSPRDGQNEKLFF
TRBJ2-7 13 NA few TRBV5-1 TGCGCCAGCAGAGAGGGTCCCCCCTACGAGCAGTACTTC CASREGPPYEQYF
TRBJ2-1 13 NA few TRBV20-1 TGCAGTGCCGACGGTTCCAGATTCGGTGAGCAGTTCTTC CSADGSRFGEQFF
TRBJ1-4 15 NA NA TRBV6-5 TGTGCCAGCAGTTACTCCCCGCGGACAGTTGAAAAACTGTTTTTT CASSYSPRTVEKLFF
TRBJ1-2 16 TRBD1 NA TRBV15 TGTGCCACCAGCAGAGGACAGGGGAGGGTGAACTATGGCTACACCTTC CATSRGQGRVNYGYTF
TRBJ1-4 14 NA many TRBV7-9 TGTGCCAGCAGCTTAGTGGCTGCTGGTGAAAAACTGTTTTTT CASSLVAAGEKLFF
TRBJ2-7 15 TRBD2 few TRBV12-3/TRBV12-4 TGTGCCAGCAGTTTAATGGGACTAGGATCCTACGAGCAGTACTTC CASSLMGLGSYEQYF
TRBJ2-1 13 NA NA TRBV28 TGTGCCAGCGGCGCTAGAAAATACAATGAGCAGTTCTTC CASGARKYNEQFF
TRBJ1-4 14 TRBD1 few TRBV28 TGTGCCAGCCAAGAACAGGGGCGGGGTGAAAAACTGTTTTTT CASQEQGRGEKLFF
TRBJ2-4 17 TRBD2 few TRBV12-3/TRBV12-4 TGTGCCAGCAGCAAAGAGGGACTAGCGGATCACAAAAACATTCAGTACTTC CASSKEGLADHKNIQYF
TRBJ2-1 19 TRBD2 NA TRBV11-2 TGTGCCAGCAGCTCAGAATACCTGGGACTAGCGGGACCGTACAATGAGCAGTTCTTC CASSSEYLGLAGPYNEQFF
TRBJ2-1 16 TRBD2 NA TRBV3-1 TGTGCCAGCAGCCTTCTAGCGGGTTGGTCCTACAATGAGCAGTTCTTC CASSLLAGWSYNEQFF
TRBJ2-5 13 NA few TRBV10-1 TGCGCCAGCAGTACGGGTAACCAAGAGACCCAGTACTTC CASSTGNQETQYF
TRBJ2-3 14 NA few TRBV7-2 TGTGCCAGCAGCTTAGTCCCAGGGACAGATACGCAGTATTTT CASSLVPGTDTQYF
TRBJ1-2 19 TRBD1 many TRBV4-2 TGTGCCAGCAGCCAGGTTCCCAATTCCGGGACAGGGACTAACTATGGCTACACCTTC CASSQVPNSGTGTNYGYTF
TRBJ2-3 15 TRBD1 NA TRBV5-1 TGCGCCAGCCGAAGGGGACAGGGGAGCACAGATACGCAGTATTTT CASRRGQGSTDTQYF
TRBJ1-1 12 NA few TRBV12-3/TRBV12-4 TGTGCCAGCAGTCCATCGAACACTGAAGCTTTCTTT CASSPSNTEAFF
TRBJ2-3 16 TRBD1 few TRBV7-9 TGTGCCAGCAGCTTATACGGGACAGGGATAATAGATACGCAGTATTTT CASSLYGTGIIDTQYF
TRBJ2-5 14 NA NA TRBV12-5 TGTGCTAGTGGTTTGTCTACAGGGAGGAAGACCCAGTACTTC CASGLSTGRKTQYF
TRBJ2-3 15 TRBD2 few TRBV3-1 TGTGCCAGCAGCCAAAAGCGGGGCCGGACAGATACGCAGTATTTT CASSQKRGRTDTQYF
TRBJ2-5 13 TRBD2 many TRBV24-1 TGTGCCACCGGCGGGGGGAGGGAAGGGACCCAGTACTTC CATGGGREGTQYF
TRBJ2-3 15 NA few TRBV18 TGTGCCAGCTCACCAATGGCCCTTAGCACAGATACGCAGTATTTT CASSPMALSTDTQYF
TRBJ2-2 15 NA NA TRBV5-1 TGCGCCAGCAGCTTGCTGGGTAGGGGCACCGGGGAGCTGTTTTTT CASSLLGRGTGELFF
TRBJ2-2 17 TRBD2 many TRBV12-3/TRBV12-4 TGTGCCAGCAGTTTAGCGGGACTAGCGGTGAACACCGGGGAGCTGTTTTTT CASSLAGLAVNTGELFF
TRBJ2-1 16 NA NA TRBV5-1 TGCGCCAGCAGCTTGTCAGGGTTTGGATCCTACAATGAGCAGTTCTTC CASSLSGFGSYNEQFF
TRBJ2-1 14 TRBD2 NA TRBV5-1 TGCGCCAGCAGCTCTGGACTAGTCCCAATCGAGCAGTTCTTC CASSSGLVPIEQFF
TRBJ2-3 15 TRBD2 many TRBV7-9 TGTGCCAGCAGCCCAACGGGCGGGAGGGCAGATACGCAGTATTTT CASSPTGGRADTQYF
TRBJ2-1 15 NA few TRBV10-3 TGTGCCATCAGTGAGTCGAGGGACTCTTACAATGAGCAGTTCTTC CAISESRDSYNEQFF
TRBJ2-1 15 TRBD2 few TRBV7-9 TGTGCCAGCAGCCGGAGCGGGGCTGACTACAATGAGCAGTTCTTC CASSRSGADYNEQFF
TRBJ2-1 13 NA few TRBV27 TGTGCCAGCACGGAATTGGTCGGCAATGAGCAGTTCTTC CASTELVGNEQFF